This record covers a single T cell receptor beta chain. Authors' processing steps: Amplified reference gene primers provided the basis for estimating nucleated cell counts. Some clones are missing from TCRdb's copy, which holds only in-frame ones; the method was immunoSEQ multiplex PCR. Clone size and V and J calls were adopted from that table, with D and trimming inferred from the DNA. The sample yields some 250,000 clones, around 85% seen once. This specimen comes from a study of blood T cell repertoires in COVID-19. Looking at the study overall: The United States, Italy and Spain were the sources of the acute and convalescent COVID-19 samples. The analysed material was cDNA or gDNA that came from T cells, B-cell-depleted T cells, or PBMCs.

The CDR3 runs 12 residues. V was clipped by 5 bases and J by 5 bases, with 7 bases between them. CDR1 and CDR2 (germline): MNHEY, SVGAGI. This sequence originates from a woman under 40 who had recovered from COVID-19. The chain is built from TRBV6-5 and TRBJ2-1; no reliable D call. Sequenced: peripheral blood. The CDR3 spells CASSRVNNEQFF. The CDR3 DNA sequence: TGTGCCAGCAGTCGAGTTAACAATGAGCAGTTCTTC.